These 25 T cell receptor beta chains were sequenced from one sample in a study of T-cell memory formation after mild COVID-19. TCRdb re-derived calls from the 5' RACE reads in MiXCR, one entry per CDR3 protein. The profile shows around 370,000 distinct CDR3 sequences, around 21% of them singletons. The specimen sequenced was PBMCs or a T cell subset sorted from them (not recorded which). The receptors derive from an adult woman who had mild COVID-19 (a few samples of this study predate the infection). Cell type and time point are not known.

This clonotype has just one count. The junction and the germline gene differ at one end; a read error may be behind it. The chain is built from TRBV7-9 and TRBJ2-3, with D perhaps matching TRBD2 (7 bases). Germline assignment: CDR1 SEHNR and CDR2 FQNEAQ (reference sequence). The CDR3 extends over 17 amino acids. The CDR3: CASSSAAGQHVTYTQYF. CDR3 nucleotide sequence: TGTGCCAGCAGCTCCGCAGCGGGACAACACGTCACATATACGCAGTATTTT.

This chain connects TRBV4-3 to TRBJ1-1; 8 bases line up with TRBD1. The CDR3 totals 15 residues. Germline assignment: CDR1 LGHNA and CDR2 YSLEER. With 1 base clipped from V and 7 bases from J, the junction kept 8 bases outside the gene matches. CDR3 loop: CASSQGAGGPFEAFF. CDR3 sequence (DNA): TGCGCCAGCAGCCAAGGGGCAGGGGGCCCCTTTGAAGCTTTCTTT.

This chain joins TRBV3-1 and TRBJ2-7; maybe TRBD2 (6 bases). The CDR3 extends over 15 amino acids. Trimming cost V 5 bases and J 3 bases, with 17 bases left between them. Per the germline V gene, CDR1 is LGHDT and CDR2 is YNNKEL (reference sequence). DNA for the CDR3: TGTGCCAGCAGCGAGTCCGGGACTCCACGCTACGAGCAGTACTTC. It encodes CASSESGTPRYEQYF.

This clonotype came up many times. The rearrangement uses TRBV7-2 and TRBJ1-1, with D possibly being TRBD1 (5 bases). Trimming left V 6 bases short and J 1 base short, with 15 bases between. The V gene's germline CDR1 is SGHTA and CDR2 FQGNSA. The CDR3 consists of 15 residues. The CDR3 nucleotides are TGTGCCAGCAGGACGGGACGCCATCCGAACACTGAAGCTTTCTTT. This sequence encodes CASRTGRHPNTEAFF. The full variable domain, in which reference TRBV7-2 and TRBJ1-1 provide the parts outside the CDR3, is GAGVSQSPSNKVTEKGKDVELRCDPISGHTALYWYRQSLGQGLEFLIYFQGNSAPDKSGLPSDRFSAERTGGSVSTLTIQRTQQEDSAVYLCASRTGRHPNTEAFFGQGTRLTVV.

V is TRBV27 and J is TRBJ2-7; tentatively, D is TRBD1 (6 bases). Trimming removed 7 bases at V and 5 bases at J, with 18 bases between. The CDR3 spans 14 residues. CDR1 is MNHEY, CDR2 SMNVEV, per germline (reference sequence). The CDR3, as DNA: TGTGCCAGCAAGGGAATACAGGGTCGCGACGAGCAGTACTTC. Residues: CASKGIQGRDEQYF.

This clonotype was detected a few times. CDR3 in DNA: TGTGCCAGCAGTTCAGGGTGGGAAGCTTTCTTT. This translates into CASSSGWEAFF. This chain connects TRBV12-3 or TRBV12-4 to TRBJ1-1; a weak D match, TRBD1 (5 bases). Trimming left V 4 bases short and J 8 bases short, with 8 bases between. The CDR3 has 11 amino acids.

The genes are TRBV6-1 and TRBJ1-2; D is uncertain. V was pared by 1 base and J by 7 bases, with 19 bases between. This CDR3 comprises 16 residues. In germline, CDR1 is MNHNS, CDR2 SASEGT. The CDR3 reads CASSEDAWGHMAGYTF. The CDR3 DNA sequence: TGTGCCAGCAGTGAAGACGCTTGGGGTCATATGGCTGGCTACACCTTC.

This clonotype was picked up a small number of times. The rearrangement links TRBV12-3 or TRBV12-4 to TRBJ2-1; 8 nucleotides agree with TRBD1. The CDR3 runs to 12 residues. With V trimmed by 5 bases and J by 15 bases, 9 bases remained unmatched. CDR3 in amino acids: CASSALRQGSFF. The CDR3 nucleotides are TGTGCCAGCAGTGCACTCAGACAGGGGTCGTTCTTC.

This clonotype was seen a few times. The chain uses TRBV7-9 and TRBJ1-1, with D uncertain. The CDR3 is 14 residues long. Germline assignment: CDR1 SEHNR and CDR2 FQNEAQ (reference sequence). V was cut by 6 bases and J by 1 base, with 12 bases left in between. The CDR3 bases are TGTGCCAGCAGTAACCGGACCGAGAACACTGAAGCTTTCTTT. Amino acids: CASSNRTENTEAFF.

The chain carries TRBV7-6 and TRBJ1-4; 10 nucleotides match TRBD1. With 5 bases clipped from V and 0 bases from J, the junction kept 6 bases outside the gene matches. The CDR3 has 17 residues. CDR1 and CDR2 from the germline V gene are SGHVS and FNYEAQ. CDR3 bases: TGTGCCAGCAGCATCTGGACAGGGGGGTCAACTAATGAAAAACTGTTTTTT. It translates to CASSIWTGGSTNEKLFF.

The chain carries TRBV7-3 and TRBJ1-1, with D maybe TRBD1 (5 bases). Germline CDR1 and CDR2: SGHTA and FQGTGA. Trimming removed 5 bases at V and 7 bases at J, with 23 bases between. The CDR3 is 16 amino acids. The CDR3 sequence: CASSPTGPRGRYEAFF. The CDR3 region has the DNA TGTGCCAGCAGCCCAACCGGGCCCCGGGGCCGATATGAAGCTTTCTTT.

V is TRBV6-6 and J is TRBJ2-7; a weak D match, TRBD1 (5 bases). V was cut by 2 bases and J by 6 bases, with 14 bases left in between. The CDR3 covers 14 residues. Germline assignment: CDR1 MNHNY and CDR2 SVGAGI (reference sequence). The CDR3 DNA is TGTGCCAGCAGTTACGACACAGGACGGCGCGAGCAGTACTTC. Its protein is CASSYDTGRREQYF.

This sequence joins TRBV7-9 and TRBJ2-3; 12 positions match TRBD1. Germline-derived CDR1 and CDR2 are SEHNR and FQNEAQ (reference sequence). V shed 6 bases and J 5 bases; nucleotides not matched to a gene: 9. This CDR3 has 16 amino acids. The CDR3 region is CASRWRGQGARDTQYF. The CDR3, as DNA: TGTGCCAGCAGGTGGAGGGGACAGGGGGCGCGAGATACGCAGTATTTT.

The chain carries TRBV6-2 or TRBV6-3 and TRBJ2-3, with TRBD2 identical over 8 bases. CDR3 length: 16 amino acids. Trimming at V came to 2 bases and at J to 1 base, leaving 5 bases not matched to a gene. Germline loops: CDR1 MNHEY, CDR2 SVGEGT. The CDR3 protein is CASSYGGSGGTDTQYF. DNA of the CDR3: TGTGCCAGCAGTTACGGGGGTAGCGGGGGCACAGATACGCAGTATTTT.

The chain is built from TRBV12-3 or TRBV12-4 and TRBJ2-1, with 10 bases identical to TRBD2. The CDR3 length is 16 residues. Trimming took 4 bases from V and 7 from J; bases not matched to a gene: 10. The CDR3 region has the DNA TGTGCCAGCAGTTCCAAGACTAGCGGGTATGTTAATGAGCAGTTCTTC. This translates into CASSSKTSGYVNEQFF.

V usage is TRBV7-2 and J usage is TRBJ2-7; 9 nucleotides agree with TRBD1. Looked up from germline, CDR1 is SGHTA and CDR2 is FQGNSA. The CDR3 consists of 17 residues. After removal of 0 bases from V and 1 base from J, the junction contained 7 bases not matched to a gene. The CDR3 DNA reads TGTGCCAGCAGCTTAGCGTGGGGGACAGGGAGGTCCTACGAGCAGTACTTC. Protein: CASSLAWGTGRSYEQYF.

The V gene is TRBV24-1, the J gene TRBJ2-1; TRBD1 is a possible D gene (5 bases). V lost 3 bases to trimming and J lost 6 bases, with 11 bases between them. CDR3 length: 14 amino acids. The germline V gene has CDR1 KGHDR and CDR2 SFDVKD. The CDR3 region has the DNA TGTGCCACCAGTGATAACAGGTTCCTCAATGAGCAGTTCTTC. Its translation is CATSDNRFLNEQFF.

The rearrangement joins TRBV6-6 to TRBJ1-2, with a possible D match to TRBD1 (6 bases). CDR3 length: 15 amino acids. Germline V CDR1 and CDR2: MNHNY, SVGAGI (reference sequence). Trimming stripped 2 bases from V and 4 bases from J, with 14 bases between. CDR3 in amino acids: CASSYVGQSPYGYTF. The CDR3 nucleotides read TGTGCCAGCAGTTACGTTGGACAGTCACCCTATGGCTACACCTTC.

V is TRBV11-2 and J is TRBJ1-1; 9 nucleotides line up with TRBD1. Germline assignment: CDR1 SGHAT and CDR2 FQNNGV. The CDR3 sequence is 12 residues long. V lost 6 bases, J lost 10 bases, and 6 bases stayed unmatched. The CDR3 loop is CASSWDREAAFF. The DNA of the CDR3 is TGTGCCAGCAGTTGGGACAGGGAGGCAGCTTTCTTT.

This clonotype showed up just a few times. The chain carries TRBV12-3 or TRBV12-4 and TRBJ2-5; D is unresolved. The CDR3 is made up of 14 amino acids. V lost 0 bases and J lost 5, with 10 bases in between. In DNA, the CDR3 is TGTGCCAGCAGTTTAGCGCGGTACACGGAGACCCAGTACTTC. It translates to CASSLARYTETQYF.

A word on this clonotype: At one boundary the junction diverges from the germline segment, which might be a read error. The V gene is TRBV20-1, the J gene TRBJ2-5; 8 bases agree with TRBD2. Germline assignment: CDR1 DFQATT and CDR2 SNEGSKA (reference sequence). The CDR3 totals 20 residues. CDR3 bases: TGCAGCGCTAGAGACTCCCGACTAGCGACCCGGCGGGACTCACAAGAGACCCAGTACTTC. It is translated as CSARDSRLATRRDSQETQYF.

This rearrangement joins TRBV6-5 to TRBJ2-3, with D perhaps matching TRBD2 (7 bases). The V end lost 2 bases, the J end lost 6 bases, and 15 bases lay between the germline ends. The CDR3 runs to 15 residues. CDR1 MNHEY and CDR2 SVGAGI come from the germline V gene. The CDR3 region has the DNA TGTGCCAGCAGTTACGTACGGGGGGCCACGGATACGCAGTATTTT. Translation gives CASSYVRGATDTQYF.

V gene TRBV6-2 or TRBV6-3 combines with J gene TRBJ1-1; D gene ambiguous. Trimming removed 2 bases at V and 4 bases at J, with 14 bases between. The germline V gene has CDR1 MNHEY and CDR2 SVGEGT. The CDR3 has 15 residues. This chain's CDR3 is CASSYSWEGPTEAFF. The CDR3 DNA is TGTGCCAGCAGTTACAGCTGGGAAGGGCCCACTGAAGCTTTCTTT.

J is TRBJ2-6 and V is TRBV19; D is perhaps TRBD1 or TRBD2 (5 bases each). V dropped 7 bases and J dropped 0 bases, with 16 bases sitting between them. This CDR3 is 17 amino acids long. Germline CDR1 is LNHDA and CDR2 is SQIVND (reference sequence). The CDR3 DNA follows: TGTGCCAGTAACGAAGGAGGACATCTCTCTGGGGCCAACGTCCTGACTTTC. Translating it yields CASNEGGHLSGANVLTF.

The CDR3 DNA is TGTGCCAGCAGCTCCCAACAGGGGGCTAACTATGGCTACACCTTC. Translation: CASSSQQGANYGYTF. V usage is TRBV7-3 and J usage is TRBJ1-2; 8 bases line up with TRBD1. V was clipped by 4 bases and J by 0 bases; unmatched bases: 4. The CDR3 length is 15 residues. CDR1 and CDR2 (germline): SGHTA, FQGTGA.